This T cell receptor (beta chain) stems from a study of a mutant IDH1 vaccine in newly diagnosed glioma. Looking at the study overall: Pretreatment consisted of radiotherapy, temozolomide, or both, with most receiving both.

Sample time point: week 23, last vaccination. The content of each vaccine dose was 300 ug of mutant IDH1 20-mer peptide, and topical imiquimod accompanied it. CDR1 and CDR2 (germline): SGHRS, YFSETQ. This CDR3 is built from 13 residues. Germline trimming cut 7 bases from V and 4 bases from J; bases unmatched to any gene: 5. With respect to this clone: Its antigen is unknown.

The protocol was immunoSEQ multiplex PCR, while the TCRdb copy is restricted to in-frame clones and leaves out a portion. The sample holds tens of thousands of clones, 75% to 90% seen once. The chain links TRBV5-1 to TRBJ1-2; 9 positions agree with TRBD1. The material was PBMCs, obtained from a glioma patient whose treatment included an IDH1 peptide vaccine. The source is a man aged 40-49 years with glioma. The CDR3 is CASGPTGGYGYTF. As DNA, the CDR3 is TGCGCCAGCGGCCCGACAGGGGGCTATGGCTACACCTTC.